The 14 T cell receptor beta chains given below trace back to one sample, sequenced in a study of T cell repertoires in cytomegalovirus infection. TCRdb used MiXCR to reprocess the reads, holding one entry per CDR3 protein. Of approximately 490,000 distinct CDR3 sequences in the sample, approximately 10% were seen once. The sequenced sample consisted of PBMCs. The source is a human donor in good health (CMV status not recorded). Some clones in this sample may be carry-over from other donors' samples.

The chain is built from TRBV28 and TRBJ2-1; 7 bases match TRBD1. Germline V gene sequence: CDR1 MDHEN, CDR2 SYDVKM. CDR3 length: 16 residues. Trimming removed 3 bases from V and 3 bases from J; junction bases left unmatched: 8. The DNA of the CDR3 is TGTGCCAGCAGTTTGAATCCGGGACAGTACTACAATGAGCAGTTCTTC. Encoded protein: CASSLNPGQYYNEQFF.

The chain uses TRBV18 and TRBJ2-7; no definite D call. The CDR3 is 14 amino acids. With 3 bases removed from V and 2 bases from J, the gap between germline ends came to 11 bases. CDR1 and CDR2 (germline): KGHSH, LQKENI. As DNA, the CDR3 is TGTGCCAGCTCACCCTTGGTAGGAGCCTACGAGCAGTACTTC. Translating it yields CASSPLVGAYEQYF.

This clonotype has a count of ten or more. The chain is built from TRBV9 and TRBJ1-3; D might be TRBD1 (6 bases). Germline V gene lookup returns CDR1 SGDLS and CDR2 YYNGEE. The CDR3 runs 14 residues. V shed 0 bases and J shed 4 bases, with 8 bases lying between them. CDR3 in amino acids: CASSVEGEGNTIYF. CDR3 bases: TGTGCCAGCAGCGTAGAGGGGGAAGGAAACACCATATATTTT.

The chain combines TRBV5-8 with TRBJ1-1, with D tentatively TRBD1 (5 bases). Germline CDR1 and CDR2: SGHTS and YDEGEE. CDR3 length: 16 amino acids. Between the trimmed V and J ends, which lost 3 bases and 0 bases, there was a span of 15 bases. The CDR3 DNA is TGTGCCAGCAGCTCGGGACGCCCCCTAATGAACACTGAAGCTTTCTTT. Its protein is CASSSGRPLMNTEAFF.

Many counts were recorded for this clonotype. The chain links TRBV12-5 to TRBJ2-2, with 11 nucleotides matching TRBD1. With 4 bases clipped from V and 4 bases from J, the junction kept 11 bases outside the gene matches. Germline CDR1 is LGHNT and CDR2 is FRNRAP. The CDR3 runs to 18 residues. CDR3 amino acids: CASGSSARDRGTTGELFF. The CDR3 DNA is TGTGCTAGTGGTTCATCGGCTCGGGACAGGGGGACCACCGGGGAGCTGTTTTTT. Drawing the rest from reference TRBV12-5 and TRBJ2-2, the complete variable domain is DARVTQTPRHKVTEMGQEVTMRCQPILGHNTVFWYRQTMMQGLELLAYFRNRAPLDDSGMPKDRFSAEMPDATLATLKIQPSEPRDSAVYFCASGSSARDRGTTGELFFGEGSRLTVL.

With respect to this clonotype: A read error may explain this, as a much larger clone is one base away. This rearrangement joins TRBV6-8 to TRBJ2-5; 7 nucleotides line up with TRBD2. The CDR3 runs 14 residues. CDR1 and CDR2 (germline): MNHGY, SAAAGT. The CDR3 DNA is TGTGCCAGCAGTTACTCGGGATCGCGGGAGACCCGGTACTTC. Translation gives CASSYSGSRETRYF.

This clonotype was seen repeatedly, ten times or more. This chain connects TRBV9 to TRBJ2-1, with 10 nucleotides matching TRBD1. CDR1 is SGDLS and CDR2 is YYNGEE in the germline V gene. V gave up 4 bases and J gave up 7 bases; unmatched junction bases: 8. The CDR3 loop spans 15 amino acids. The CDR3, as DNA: TGTGCCAGCAGCAAGGGACAGGGGAATATGAATGAGCAGTTCTTC. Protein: CASSKGQGNMNEQFF.

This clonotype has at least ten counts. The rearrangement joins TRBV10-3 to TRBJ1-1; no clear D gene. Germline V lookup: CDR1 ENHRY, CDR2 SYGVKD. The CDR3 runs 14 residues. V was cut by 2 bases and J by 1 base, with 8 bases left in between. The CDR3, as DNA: TGTGCCATCAGTGAGCCGACTCGGAACACTGAAGCTTTCTTT. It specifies CAISEPTRNTEAFF.

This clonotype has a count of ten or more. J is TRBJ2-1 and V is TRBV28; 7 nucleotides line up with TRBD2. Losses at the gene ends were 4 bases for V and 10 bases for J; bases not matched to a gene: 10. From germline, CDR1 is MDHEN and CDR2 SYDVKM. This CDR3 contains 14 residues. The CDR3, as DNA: TGTGCCAGCAGTTCCCGGCGGGTAGCGGGCGAGCAGTTCTTC. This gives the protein CASSSRRVAGEQFF.

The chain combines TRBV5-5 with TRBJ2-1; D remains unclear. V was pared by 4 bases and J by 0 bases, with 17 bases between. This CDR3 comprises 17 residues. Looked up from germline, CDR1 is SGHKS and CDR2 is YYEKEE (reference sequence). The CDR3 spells CASSHTMTASSYNEQFF. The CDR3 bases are TGTGCCAGCAGCCACACTATGACCGCGAGCTCCTACAATGAGCAGTTCTTC.

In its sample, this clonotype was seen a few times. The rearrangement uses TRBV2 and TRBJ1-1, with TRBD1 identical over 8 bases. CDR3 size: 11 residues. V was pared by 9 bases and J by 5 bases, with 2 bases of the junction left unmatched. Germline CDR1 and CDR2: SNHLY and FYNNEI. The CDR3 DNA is TGTGCCAGTCAGGGGGCAACTGAAGCTTTCTTT. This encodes CASQGATEAFF.

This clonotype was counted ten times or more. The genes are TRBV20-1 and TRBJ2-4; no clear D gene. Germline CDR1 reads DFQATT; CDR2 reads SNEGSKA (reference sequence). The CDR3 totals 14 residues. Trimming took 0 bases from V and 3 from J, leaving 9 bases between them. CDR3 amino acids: CSARDTDGKNIQYF. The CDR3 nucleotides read TGCAGTGCTAGAGATACGGACGGCAAAAACATTCAGTACTTC.

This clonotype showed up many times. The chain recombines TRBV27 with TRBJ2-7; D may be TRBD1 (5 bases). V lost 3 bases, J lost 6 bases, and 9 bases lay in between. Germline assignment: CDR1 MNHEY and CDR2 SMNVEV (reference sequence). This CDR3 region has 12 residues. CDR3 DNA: TGTGCCAGCAGTTTGAAGGGGCGCGAGCAGTACTTC. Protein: CASSLKGREQYF.

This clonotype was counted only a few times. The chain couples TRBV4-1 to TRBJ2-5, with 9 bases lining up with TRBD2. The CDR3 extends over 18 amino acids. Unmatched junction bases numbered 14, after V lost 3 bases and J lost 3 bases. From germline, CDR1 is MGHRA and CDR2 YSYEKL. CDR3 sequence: CASSHGRASGAIEETQYF. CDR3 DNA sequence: TGCGCCAGCAGCCACGGGCGGGCTAGCGGGGCGATCGAAGAGACCCAGTACTTC.